The 15 T cell receptor beta chains below all came from one sample that was sequenced in a study of OX40 agonist ivuxolimab in advanced cancers. Assay used: immunoSEQ multiplex PCR; TCRdb lists only in-frame clones, some missing. This sample has about 99,000 clones, with approximately 93% found just once. The sample consisted of CD4+ or CD8+ T cells sorted from blood, taken in a trial of the OX40 agonist ivuxolimab. These receptors all stem from an adult with an advanced solid tumor such as melanoma, head and neck, liver or kidney cancer.

The chain uses TRBV5-5 and TRBJ2-2; TRBD2 aligns across 7 bases. CDR1 SGHKS and CDR2 YYEKEE come from the germline V gene (reference sequence). Unmatched junction bases numbered 13, after V lost 0 bases and J lost 5 bases. The CDR3 extends over 18 amino acids. This CDR3 is CASSLVGSGGSGTGELFF. The CDR3 DNA sequence: TGTGCCAGCAGCTTGGTTGGCTCGGGCGGGAGCGGGACCGGGGAGCTGTTTTTT.

The DNA of the CDR3 is TGTGCCAGCAGCGCTCAGACAGGGAACTATGGCTACACCTTC. Translating gives CASSAQTGNYGYTF. This sequence joins TRBV9 and TRBJ1-2, with TRBD1 matching 7 bases. The CDR3 has 14 amino acids. Germline lookup yields CDR1 SGDLS and CDR2 YYNGEE. V shed 3 bases and J 2 bases; nucleotides not matched to a gene: 4.

The chain combines TRBV7-3 with TRBJ1-1; D is unresolved. V gave up 2 bases and J gave up 1 base, with 5 bases separating them. Germline CDR1 SGHTA, CDR2 FQGTGA. The CDR3 loop spans 13 amino acids. The CDR3 reads CASSLGRNTEAFF. Here the CDR3 DNA reads TGTGCCAGCAGCTTAGGGAGGAACACTGAAGCTTTCTTT.

The CDR3, as DNA: TGCGCCAGCAGCCAAGATAAAGGGGGGGGACTAGCGAGCCATTACATTCAGTACTTC. Protein product: CASSQDKGGGLASHYIQYF. V usage is TRBV4-3 and J usage is TRBJ2-4, with 10 bases matching TRBD2. V was pared by 0 bases and J by 8 bases, with 16 bases of the junction left unmatched. Germline V gene data show CDR1 as LGHNA and CDR2 as YSLEER. There are 19 residues in the CDR3.

The chain combines TRBV7-2 with TRBJ2-2; tentatively, D is TRBD1 (6 bases). Germline CDR1 SGHTA, CDR2 FQGNSA. The CDR3 is made up of 16 amino acids. Trimming removed 3 bases at V and 4 bases at J, with 15 bases between. The DNA for the CDR3 is TGTGCCAGCAGCTTTCCACAGGGATATGTCACCGGGGAGCTGTTTTTT. This sequence encodes CASSFPQGYVTGELFF.

The rearrangement uses TRBV7-2 and TRBJ2-7, with D possibly matching TRBD1 (6 bases). CDR1 and CDR2 (germline): SGHTA, FQGNSA. The germline V and J ends were trimmed by 2 bases and 2 bases, with 7 bases remaining between them. The CDR3 consists of 13 residues. The CDR3 sequence is CASSLPGAYEQYF. The CDR3 nucleotides are TGTGCCAGCAGCTTACCAGGGGCCTACGAGCAGTACTTC.

V usage is TRBV7-9 and J usage is TRBJ1-2; TRBD1 agrees at 12 bases. CDR3 length: 12 amino acids. Germline assignment: CDR1 SEHNR and CDR2 FQNEAQ (reference sequence). V shed 11 bases and J 7 bases; nucleotides not matched to a gene: 5. CDR3 region: CAGGTGGFGYTF. The CDR3 bases are TGTGCCGGGGGGACAGGGGGCTTTGGCTACACCTTC. Filled out from reference TRBV7-9 and TRBJ1-2, the complete variable domain reads DTGVSQNPRHKITKRGQNVTFRCDPISEHNRLYWYRQTLGQGPEFLTYFQNEAQLEKSRLLSDRFSAERPKGSFSTLEIQRTEQGDSAMYLCAGGTGGFGYTFGSGTRLTVV.

The V and J genes are TRBV5-8 and TRBJ2-6; no clear D. The ends were cut back, 4 bases at V and 0 bases at J, with 11 bases in the middle. Germline V CDR1 and CDR2: SGHTS, YDEGEE. This CDR3 region has 16 residues. CDR3 in amino acids: CASSPGRTSGANVLTF. CDR3 nucleotides: TGTGCCAGCAGCCCTGGACGGACCTCTGGGGCCAACGTCCTGACTTTC.

V is TRBV29-1 and J is TRBJ2-5; tentatively, D is TRBD2 (5 bases). The CDR3 length is 11 residues. With 6 bases removed from V and 5 bases from J, the gap between germline ends came to 10 bases. Germline CDR1 SQVTM, CDR2 ANQGSEA. Here the CDR3 reads CSVGLTETQYF. For the CDR3, the DNA is TGCAGCGTAGGACTGACGGAGACCCAGTACTTC. The whole variable domain, filled in from reference TRBV29-1 and TRBJ2-5, reads SAVISQKPSRDICQRGTSLTIQCQVDSQVTMMFWYRQQPGQSLTLIATANQGSEATYESGFVIDKFPISRPNLTFSTLTVSNMSPEDSSIYLCSVGLTETQYFGPGTRLLVL.

This CDR3 is CASSGGGLAQITEAFF. The CDR3 region has the DNA TGCGCCAGCAGTGGGGGGGGTTTAGCCCAGATCACTGAAGCTTTCTTT. V usage is TRBV10-1 and J usage is TRBJ1-1; D is perhaps TRBD1 (5 bases). Germline V gives CDR1 WNHNN, CDR2 SYGVQD (reference sequence). The ends were cut back, 4 bases at V and 4 bases at J, with 19 bases in the middle. This CDR3 has 16 amino acids.

The chain joins TRBV7-9 to TRBJ2-5; 7 bases fit TRBD1. Germline loops: CDR1 SEHNR, CDR2 FQNEAQ (reference sequence). This CDR3 has 12 residues. Germline trimming cut 10 bases from V and 4 bases from J; bases unmatched to any gene: 6. As DNA, the CDR3 is TGTGCCATACAGGGGCCAGGAGAGACCCAGTACTTC. It is translated as CAIQGPGETQYF.

The chain combines TRBV7-9 with TRBJ2-2; 7 nucleotides match TRBD1. CDR3 size: 16 residues. Trimming cost V 4 bases and J 1 base; bases outside gene matches: 6. Germline loops: CDR1 SEHNR, CDR2 FQNEAQ (reference sequence). CDR3 in DNA: TGTGCCAGCAGCTCACCTAGGGGGCTGAACACCGGGGAGCTGTTTTTT. Translation gives CASSSPRGLNTGELFF.

This chain uses TRBV7-2 with TRBJ2-5; D may be TRBD2 (5 bases). This CDR3 has 15 amino acids. The V gene lost 3 bases and the J gene lost 4 bases, with 15 bases spanning the gap. Germline V gene lookup returns CDR1 SGHTA and CDR2 FQGNSA. The CDR3 coding sequence is TGTGCCAGCAGCTTCCGCACGGCCCGGGGAGAGACCCAGTACTTC. Translating gives CASSFRTARGETQYF.

This chain joins TRBV5-4 and TRBJ1-2; a possible D gene is TRBD1 (6 bases). This CDR3 comprises 15 residues. Germline V gene data show CDR1 as SGHNT and CDR2 as YYREEE (reference sequence). The germline V and J ends were trimmed by 4 bases and 7 bases, with 20 bases remaining between them. The DNA for the CDR3 is TGTGCCAGCAGCCACAGGGAGGGTCGGTATAGTGGCTACACCTTC. Its protein is CASSHREGRYSGYTF.

The chain combines TRBV5-4 with TRBJ2-7; 7 bases fit TRBD1. The germline gives CDR1 SGHNT, CDR2 YYREEE (reference sequence). The J segment lost 3 bases and the V segment lost 4 bases, leaving 7 bases of the junction unmatched. CDR3 length: 14 residues. CDR3 nucleotides: TGTGCCAGCAGCCCCCGGGACAGCGGCTACGAGCAGTACTTC. Its protein product is CASSPRDSGYEQYF.